The 13 T cell receptor beta chains in this list originate from one sample, sequenced in a study of a mutant IDH1 vaccine in newly diagnosed glioma. TCRdb's copy holds only in-frame clones and misses some; the assay was immunoSEQ multiplex PCR. The data show about 92,000 clones, about four fifths seen once. As for time point: baseline, week 1 (first vaccination visit). As for treatment: pre-vaccination baseline after standard-of-care therapy. Specimen: PBMCs, collected from a glioma patient treated with radiotherapy, temozolomide or both. These receptors were collected from a woman aged 45-65 years with glioma.

This chain joins TRBV11-2 and TRBJ1-1, with 9 bases that match TRBD1. CDR1 and CDR2 (germline): SGHAT, FQNNGV. After removal of 5 bases from V and 1 base from J, the junction contained 5 bases not matched to a gene. The CDR3 is made up of 15 amino acids. CDR3 sequence (DNA): TGTGCCAGCAGCAGAACAGGGGGCAAGAACACTGAAGCTTTCTTT. Its protein is CASSRTGGKNTEAFF.

The chain recombines TRBV5-6 with TRBJ1-2; no clear D gene. CDR3 length equals 16 residues. The V end lost 4 bases, the J end lost 1 base, and 17 bases lay between the germline ends. Germline-derived CDR1 and CDR2 are SGHDT and YYEEEE. Here the CDR3 DNA reads TGTGCCAGCAGCCGGGGTGGCGACACATTTAACTATGGCTACACCTTC. This translates into CASSRGGDTFNYGYTF.

The chain uses TRBV25-1 and TRBJ2-1, with D uncertain. V lost 0 bases and J 6 bases, leaving 9 bases between the germline ends. Germline V gene sequence: CDR1 MGHDK, CDR2 SYGVNS. This CDR3 region has 14 residues. The CDR3: CASSEYKGSNEQFF. The CDR3, as DNA: TGTGCCAGCAGTGAATATAAGGGATCCAATGAGCAGTTCTTC. The whole variable domain, remainder taken from reference TRBV25-1 and TRBJ2-1, is EADIYQTPRYLVIGTGKKITLECSQTMGHDKMYWYQQDPGMELHLIHYSYGVNSTEKGDLSSESTVSRIRTEHFPLTLESARPSHTSQYLCASSEYKGSNEQFFGPGTRLTVL.

This chain uses TRBV27 with TRBJ1-2; D unclear. V gave up 6 bases and J gave up 0 bases, with 14 bases separating them. CDR1 and CDR2 (germline): MNHEY, SMNVEV (reference sequence). The CDR3 is 15 residues long. The CDR3 nucleotides are TGTGCCAGCAGGCCCCGGAGCGAGGCTAACTATGGCTACACCTTC. Translated: CASRPRSEANYGYTF.

The rearrangement links TRBV5-6 to TRBJ2-5; 13 bases are a match to TRBD2. This CDR3 comprises 16 residues. The junction had 7 bases not matched to a gene; V was cut back by 3 bases and J by 5 bases. CDR1 and CDR2 from the germline V gene are SGHDT and YYEEEE. The CDR3 protein is CASSWGLAGPGETQYF. In DNA, the CDR3 is TGTGCCAGCAGCTGGGGACTAGCGGGGCCGGGGGAGACCCAGTACTTC. The full variable domain, in which reference TRBV5-6 and TRBJ2-5 provide the parts outside the CDR3, is DAGVTQSPTHLIKTRGQQVTLRCSPKSGHDTVSWYQQALGQGPQFIFQYYEEEERQRGNFPDRFSGHQFPNYSSELNVNALLLGDSALYLCASSWGLAGPGETQYFGPGTRLLVL.

This sequence joins TRBV19 and TRBJ2-7, with D possibly TRBD1 on 6 matching bases. With 5 bases removed from V and 0 bases from J, the gap between germline ends came to 14 bases. Germline loops: CDR1 LNHDA, CDR2 SQIVND (reference sequence). CDR3 length: 15 amino acids. The CDR3 nucleotides read TGTGCCAGTAGTTCCCAGACAGGAGCCTCCTACGAGCAGTACTTC. Translation gives CASSSQTGASYEQYF. Complete variable domain (other parts from reference TRBV19 and TRBJ2-7): DGGITQSPKYLFRKEGQNVTLSCEQNLNHDAMYWYRQDPGQGLRLIYYSQIVNDFQKGDIAEGYSVSREKKESFPLTVTSAQKNPTAFYLCASSSQTGASYEQYFGPGTRLTVT.

By sample fraction, this clone is medium-sized (0.01 to 0.1%). This chain links TRBV6-1 with TRBJ2-7, with TRBD1 matching over 10 bases. V lost 1 base to trimming and J lost 3 bases; unmatched junction nucleotides: 0. The CDR3 consists of 14 residues. From germline, CDR1 is MNHNS and CDR2 SASEGT. The CDR3 region is CASSEGTGGYEQYF. The CDR3 DNA reads as TGTGCCAGCAGTGAAGGGACAGGGGGCTACGAGCAGTACTTC.

The rearrangement uses TRBV5-6 and TRBJ1-1, with D unclear. The CDR3 consists of 12 residues. Germline lookup yields CDR1 SGHDT and CDR2 YYEEEE. Deletions cut 2 bases from V and 1 base from J, with 3 bases between. As DNA, the CDR3 is TGTGCCAGCAGCTTTCGGAACACTGAAGCTTTCTTT. Protein sequence: CASSFRNTEAFF. The full variable domain, completed using reference TRBV5-6 and TRBJ1-1, is DAGVTQSPTHLIKTRGQQVTLRCSPKSGHDTVSWYQQALGQGPQFIFQYYEEEERQRGNFPDRFSGHQFPNYSSELNVNALLLGDSALYLCASSFRNTEAFFGQGTRLTVV.

V usage is TRBV18 and J usage is TRBJ2-6, with no clear D. Germline V gene sequence: CDR1 KGHSH, CDR2 LQKENI. The CDR3 length is 13 residues. The V and J ends lost 1 base and 4 bases respectively, with 2 bases between them. CDR3 sequence reads: CASSPQGANVLTF. The CDR3 DNA follows: TGTGCCAGCTCACCACAAGGGGCCAACGTCCTGACTTTC.

The chain is built from TRBV9 and TRBJ1-6; 9 positions match TRBD1. V lost 3 bases to trimming and J lost 7 bases; unmatched junction nucleotides: 8. The germline V gene encodes CDR1 SGDLS and CDR2 YYNGEE. The CDR3 is 16 residues long. The CDR3 DNA follows: TGTGCCAGCAGCGCCCAGAGAACAGGGGGCAATTCACCCCTCCACTTT. Protein: CASSAQRTGGNSPLHF.

The chain combines TRBV29-1 with TRBJ2-7; tentatively, D is TRBD1 (6 bases). CDR3 length: 14 residues. The V and J ends lost 7 bases and 0 bases respectively, with 16 bases between them. CDR1 is SQVTM and CDR2 is ANQGSEA in the germline V gene. This CDR3 reads CSAIPRGSSYEQYF. CDR3 DNA: TGCAGCGCCATTCCCAGGGGTAGCTCCTACGAGCAGTACTTC.

V usage is TRBV6-1 and J usage is TRBJ2-2; TRBD1 or TRBD2 may be the D gene (5 bases each). Germline V gene sequence: CDR1 MNHNS, CDR2 SASEGT. The CDR3 has 18 residues. V was shortened by 4 bases and J by 4 bases, with 22 bases between the two germline ends. The CDR3 coding sequence is TGTGCCAGCAGTGTAGTCGGAAGAGGGGTATTCGGCACCGGGGAGCTGTTTTTT. Protein: CASSVVGRGVFGTGELFF.

The chain uses TRBV18 and TRBJ1-1; maybe TRBD1 (5 bases). From germline, CDR1 is KGHSH and CDR2 LQKENI. The V and J ends lost 3 bases and 2 bases respectively, with 16 bases between them. There are 16 residues in the CDR3. The CDR3 sequence: CASSPGPPSLNTEAFF. The CDR3 DNA reads TGTGCCAGCTCACCGGGGCCCCCTTCATTAAACACTGAAGCTTTCTTT.